The T cell receptor (beta chain) described here comes from a study of blood T cell repertoires in COVID-19. Study-wide context: Samples taken during acute and convalescent COVID-19 were collected in the United States, Italy and Spain.

V lost 6 bases to trimming and J lost 12 bases, with 12 bases between them. Per the germline V gene, CDR1 is LGHNT and CDR2 is FRNRAP. There are 11 residues in the CDR3. Original processing notes: Reference gene primer amplification yielded estimated nucleated cell counts. The assay was immunoSEQ multiplex PCR, and TCRdb's table has in-frame clones only and misses some. The D gene and trimming were derived from the DNA, and the V and J assignments and clone size from that table. The sample contains 82,000 or so clones, around 89% of which appear only once. Participant ages covered roughly 18 to 89 years across some 25 US areas.

This chain connects TRBV12-5 to TRBJ2-1; tentative D call: TRBD1 (5 bases). Sequenced input: PBMCs or T cells enriched from blood (not recorded which). The TCR was taken from a woman between 45 and 60 years old with acute COVID-19. The CDR3 is CASGVEQGQFF. The CDR3 coding sequence is TGTGCTAGTGGCGTGGAGCAGGGGCAGTTCTTC.